The rows below give T cell receptor beta chains drawn from one sample of a study of OX40 agonist ivuxolimab in advanced cancers. Only in-frame clones appear in the TCRdb table, and some are missing; sequencing was by immunoSEQ multiplex PCR. The sample has about 84,000 clones, roughly 94% seen once. Here the sequenced sample was CD4+ or CD8+ T cells sorted from blood, taken in a trial of the OX40 agonist ivuxolimab. Receptors originate from an adult with an advanced solid tumor such as melanoma, head and neck, liver or kidney cancer. The CDR3 runs from the conserved cysteine through the conserved F or W.

j_gene: TRBJ2-2; v_gene: TRBV5-6; CDR3aa: CASSSGTGELFF
j_gene: TRBJ2-3; v_gene: TRBV10-3; CDR3aa: CAIRATSGNTDTQYF
j_gene: .; v_gene: TRBV9; CDR3aa: CASSVGVTSGSYEQYF
j_gene: TRBJ1-3; v_gene: TRBV9; CDR3aa: CASSDPTGVNTIYF
j_gene: TRBJ2-7; v_gene: TRBV6-1; CDR3aa: CASSEGYGGSYEQYF
j_gene: TRBJ2-3; v_gene: TRBV11-1; CDR3aa: CASSSGGPIDTQYF
j_gene: TRBJ1-1; v_gene: TRBV9; CDR3aa: CASSPRGSGFEAFF
j_gene: TRBJ1-4; v_gene: TRBV7-9; CDR3aa: CASTPARGREKLFF
j_gene: TRBJ1-1; v_gene: TRBV7-3; CDR3aa: CASSIGQDTEAFF
j_gene: TRBJ1-1; v_gene: TRBV2; CDR3aa: CASTPPHRGDTEAFF
j_gene: TRBJ2-7; v_gene: TRBV11-2; CDR3aa: CASTPAPFYEQYF
j_gene: TRBJ2-5; v_gene: TRBV9; CDR3aa: CASTRGAQYF
j_gene: TRBJ1-2; v_gene: TRBV9; CDR3aa: CASSDGDRGHGYTF
j_gene: TRBJ2-3; v_gene: TRBV2; CDR3aa: CASSVWTDPSTDTQYF
j_gene: TRBJ1-1; v_gene: TRBV6-5; CDR3aa: CASSDHKAFF
j_gene: TRBJ2-7; v_gene: TRBV9; CDR3aa: CASSVGGGGHSYEQYF
j_gene: TRBJ2-7; v_gene: TRBV4-1; CDR3aa: CASSQELGRSSYEQYF
j_gene: TRBJ1-2; v_gene: TRBV2; CDR3aa: CASSTGQKTYGYTF
j_gene: TRBJ1-3; v_gene: TRBV28; CDR3aa: CASSLDQGRNTIYF
j_gene: TRBJ2-4; v_gene: TRBV28; CDR3aa: CASSLPLGTLGTDIQYF
j_gene: TRBJ2-2; v_gene: TRBV12-5; CDR3aa: CASGSMELFF
j_gene: TRBJ2-7; v_gene: TRBV9; CDR3aa: CASSGGTGESLSYEQYF
j_gene: TRBJ2-7; v_gene: TRBV7-8; CDR3aa: CASGLAGGHYEQYF
j_gene: TRBJ1-5; v_gene: TRBV5-8; CDR3aa: CASSWVLGINQPQHF
j_gene: TRBJ2-7; v_gene: TRBV7-3; CDR3aa: CASSLGDRSYEQYF
j_gene: TRBJ1-2; v_gene: TRBV7-9; CDR3aa: CASSLVRQEANYGYTF
j_gene: TRBJ2-2; v_gene: TRBV7-9; CDR3aa: CASSLGTAGELFF
j_gene: TRBJ2-7; v_gene: TRBV4-2; CDR3aa: CASSPTAGTYEQYF
j_gene: TRBJ2-7; v_gene: TRBV4-2; CDR3aa: CASSPGLAYEQYF
j_gene: TRBJ2-2; v_gene: TRBV19; CDR3aa: CASINTLGRHTGELFF
j_gene: TRBJ1-2; v_gene: TRBV29-1; CDR3aa: CSVPGETVGGTNGYTF
j_gene: TRBJ2-7; v_gene: TRBV4-2; CDR3aa: CASSQGAGSQYF
j_gene: TRBJ1-2; v_gene: TRBV27; CDR3aa: CASRQGVGYTF
j_gene: TRBJ2-7; v_gene: TRBV5-6; CDR3aa: CASSFGTGNYEQYF
j_gene: TRBJ2-3; v_gene: TRBV5-1; CDR3aa: CASSLERSKTTDTQYF
j_gene: TRBJ1-5; v_gene: TRBV13; CDR3aa: CASSLGLQPQHF
j_gene: TRBJ1-2; v_gene: TRBV9; CDR3aa: CASSAQTGDGYTF
j_gene: TRBJ1-4; v_gene: TRBV5-4; CDR3aa: CASSPGGDEKLFF
j_gene: TRBJ2-2; v_gene: TRBV29-1; CDR3aa: CSVQGQGGPGELFF
j_gene: TRBJ1-2; v_gene: TRBV5-5; CDR3aa: CASSLGQGGGYTF
j_gene: TRBJ1-5; v_gene: TRBV2; CDR3aa: CASSTPRYDQPQHF
j_gene: TRBJ2-7; v_gene: TRBV9; CDR3aa: CASSPPNSYEQYF